This T cell receptor beta chain was identified during a study of beta chain features in type 1 diabetes. Investigators reverse transcribed all isolated RNA, so they sequenced expressed TCRB transcripts. Naive, central memory and regulatory T cell samples produced a mean of approximately 3.9 million reads. Sequencing was performed with immunoSEQ multiplex PCR; in TCRdb, only in-frame clones are kept and a portion is missing. In the table there are tens of thousands of clones, around 50% of which are singletons. The CDR3 loop spans 15 amino acids. The ends were cut back, 5 bases at V and 0 bases at J, with 12 bases in the middle. Looked up from germline, CDR1 is SEHNR and CDR2 is FQNEAQ (reference sequence). It was one heparinised blood draw, averaging roughly 120 mL, that each donor gave. CD45RO/CCR7/CD25/CD127/CD95/CD27 separated CD4+ naive, central memory, regulatory and stem cell-like memory cells by sorting.

Source material: Tregs from blood. The clonotype originates from a young woman in good health. V and J are TRBV7-9 and TRBJ2-3, with unresolved D. CDR3 region: CASSPIRYSTDTQYF. The CDR3 DNA is TGTGCCAGCAGCCCGATTAGATATAGCACAGATACGCAGTATTTT.